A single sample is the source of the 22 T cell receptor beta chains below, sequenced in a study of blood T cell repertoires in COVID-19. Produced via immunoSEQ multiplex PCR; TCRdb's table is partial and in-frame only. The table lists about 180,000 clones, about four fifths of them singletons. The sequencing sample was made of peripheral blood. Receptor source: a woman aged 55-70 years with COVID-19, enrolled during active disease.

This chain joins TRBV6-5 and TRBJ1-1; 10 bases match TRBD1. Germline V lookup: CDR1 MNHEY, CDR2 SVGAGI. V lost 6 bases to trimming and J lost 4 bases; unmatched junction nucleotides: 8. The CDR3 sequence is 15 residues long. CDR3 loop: CASRAWTGGFTEAFF. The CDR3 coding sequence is TGTGCCAGCAGGGCTTGGACAGGGGGTTTCACTGAAGCTTTCTTT.

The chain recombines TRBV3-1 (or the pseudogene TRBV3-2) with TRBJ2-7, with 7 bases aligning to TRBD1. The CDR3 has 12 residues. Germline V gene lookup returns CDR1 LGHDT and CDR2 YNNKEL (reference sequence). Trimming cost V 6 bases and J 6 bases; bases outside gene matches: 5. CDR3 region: CASRDRRGEQYF. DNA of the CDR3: TGTGCCAGCAGGGACAGGCGCGGCGAGCAGTACTTC.

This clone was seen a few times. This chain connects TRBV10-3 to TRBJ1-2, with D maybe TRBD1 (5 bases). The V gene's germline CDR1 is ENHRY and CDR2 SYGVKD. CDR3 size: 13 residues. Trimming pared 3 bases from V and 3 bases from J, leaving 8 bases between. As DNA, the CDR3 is TGTGCCATCAGTGATCAACAGGACTATGGCTACACCTTC. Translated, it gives CAISDQQDYGYTF.

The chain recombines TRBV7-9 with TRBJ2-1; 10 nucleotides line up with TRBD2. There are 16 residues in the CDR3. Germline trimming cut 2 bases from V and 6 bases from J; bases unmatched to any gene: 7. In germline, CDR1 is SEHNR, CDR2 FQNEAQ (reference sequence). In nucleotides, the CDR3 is TGTGCCAGCAGCTTACGGCGGCTAGCGGGAGTCAATGAGCAGTTCTTC. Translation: CASSLRRLAGVNEQFF.

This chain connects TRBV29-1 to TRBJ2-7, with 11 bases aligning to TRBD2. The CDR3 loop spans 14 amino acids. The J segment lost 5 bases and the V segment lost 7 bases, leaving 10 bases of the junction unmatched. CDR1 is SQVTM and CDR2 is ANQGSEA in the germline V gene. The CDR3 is CSARLAGKEDEQYF. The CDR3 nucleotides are TGCAGCGCACGACTAGCGGGAAAAGAGGACGAGCAGTACTTC.

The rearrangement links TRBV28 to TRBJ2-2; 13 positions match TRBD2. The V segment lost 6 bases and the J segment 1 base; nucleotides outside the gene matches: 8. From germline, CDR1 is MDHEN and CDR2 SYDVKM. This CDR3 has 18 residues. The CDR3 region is CASRSGTSGALNTGELFF. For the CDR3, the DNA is TGTGCCAGCAGGTCCGGGACTAGCGGGGCTCTGAACACCGGGGAGCTGTTTTTT.

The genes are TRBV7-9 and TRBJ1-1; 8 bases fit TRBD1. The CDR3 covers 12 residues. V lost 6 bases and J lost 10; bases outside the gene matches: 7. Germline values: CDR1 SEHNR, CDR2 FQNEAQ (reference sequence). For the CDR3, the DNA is TGTGCCAGCAGTCTTAGACAGGGGCGAGCTTTCTTT. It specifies CASSLRQGRAFF.

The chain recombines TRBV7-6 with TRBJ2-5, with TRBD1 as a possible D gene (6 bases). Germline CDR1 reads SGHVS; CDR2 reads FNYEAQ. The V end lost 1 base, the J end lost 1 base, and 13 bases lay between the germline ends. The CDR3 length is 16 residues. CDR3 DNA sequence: TGTGCCAGCAGCTTAGGCGCAGGGGCGAGCCAAGAGACCCAGTACTTC. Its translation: CASSLGAGASQETQYF.

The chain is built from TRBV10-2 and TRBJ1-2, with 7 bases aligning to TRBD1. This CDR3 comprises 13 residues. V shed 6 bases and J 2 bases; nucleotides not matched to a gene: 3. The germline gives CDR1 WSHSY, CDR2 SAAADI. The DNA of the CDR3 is TGCGCCAGCAGCGCGGGACAGAACTATGGCTACACCTTC. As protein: CASSAGQNYGYTF.

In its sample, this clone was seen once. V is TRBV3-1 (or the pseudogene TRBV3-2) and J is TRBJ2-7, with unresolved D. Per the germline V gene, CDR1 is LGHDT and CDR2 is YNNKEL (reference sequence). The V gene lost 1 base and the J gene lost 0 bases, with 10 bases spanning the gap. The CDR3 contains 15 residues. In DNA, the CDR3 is TGTGCCAGCAGCCAAGCGCTCCCGAGCTCCTACGAGCAGTACTTC. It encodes CASSQALPSSYEQYF.

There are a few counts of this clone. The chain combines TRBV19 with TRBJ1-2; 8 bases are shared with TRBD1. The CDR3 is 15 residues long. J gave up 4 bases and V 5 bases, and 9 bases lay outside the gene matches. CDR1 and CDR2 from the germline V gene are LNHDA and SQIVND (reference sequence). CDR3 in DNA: TGTGCCAGTAGTCCCTTGACAGGGGCCTCCTATGGCTACACCTTC. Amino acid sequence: CASSPLTGASYGYTF. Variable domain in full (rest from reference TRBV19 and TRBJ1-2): DGGITQSPKYLFRKEGQNVTLSCEQNLNHDAMYWYRQDPGQGLRLIYYSQIVNDFQKGDIAEGYSVSREKKESFPLTVTSAQKNPTAFYLCASSPLTGASYGYTFGSGTRLTVV.

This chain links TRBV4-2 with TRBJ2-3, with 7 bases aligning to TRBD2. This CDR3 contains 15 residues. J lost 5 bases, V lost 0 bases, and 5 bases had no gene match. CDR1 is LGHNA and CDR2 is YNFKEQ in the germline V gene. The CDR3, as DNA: TGTGCCAGCAGCCAAGAGGGGGGGTCTGGAGATACGCAGTATTTT. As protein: CASSQEGGSGDTQYF.

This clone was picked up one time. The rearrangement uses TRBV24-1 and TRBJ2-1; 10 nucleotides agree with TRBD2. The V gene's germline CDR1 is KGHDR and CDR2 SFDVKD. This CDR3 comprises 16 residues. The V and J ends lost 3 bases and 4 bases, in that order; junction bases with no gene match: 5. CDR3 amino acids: CATSDPGLAVYNEQFF. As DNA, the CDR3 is TGTGCCACCAGTGATCCAGGACTAGCGGTTTACAATGAGCAGTTCTTC.

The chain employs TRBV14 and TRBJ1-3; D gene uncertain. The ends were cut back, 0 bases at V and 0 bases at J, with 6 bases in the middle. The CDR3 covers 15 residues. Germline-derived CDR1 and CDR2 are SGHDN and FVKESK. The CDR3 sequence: CASSQDRISGNTIYF. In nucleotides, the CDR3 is TGTGCCAGCAGCCAAGACAGGATCTCTGGAAACACCATATATTTT.

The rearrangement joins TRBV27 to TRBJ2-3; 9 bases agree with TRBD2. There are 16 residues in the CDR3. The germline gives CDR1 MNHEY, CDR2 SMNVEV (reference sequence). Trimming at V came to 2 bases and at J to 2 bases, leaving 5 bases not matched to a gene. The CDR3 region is CASSLRLAGNTDTQYF. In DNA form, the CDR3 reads TGTGCCAGCAGTTTACGGCTAGCGGGAAACACAGATACGCAGTATTTT.

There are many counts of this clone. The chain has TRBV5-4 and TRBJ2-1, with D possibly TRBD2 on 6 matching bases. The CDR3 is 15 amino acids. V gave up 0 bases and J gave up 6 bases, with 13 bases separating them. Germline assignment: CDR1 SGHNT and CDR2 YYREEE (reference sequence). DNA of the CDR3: TGTGCCAGCAGCTTGGTCCGGGGGTCGTTCAATGAGCAGTTCTTC. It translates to CASSLVRGSFNEQFF.

CDR3 amino acids: CASSPGTSWGETQYF. In DNA form, the CDR3 reads TGTGCCAGCAGCCCGGGGACATCCTGGGGGGAGACCCAGTACTTC. This chain joins TRBV7-3 and TRBJ2-5, with D possibly TRBD1 on 6 matching bases. CDR1 is SGHTA, CDR2 FQGTGA, per germline. Trimming took 5 bases from V and 5 from J, leaving 18 bases between them. This CDR3 is 15 amino acids long.

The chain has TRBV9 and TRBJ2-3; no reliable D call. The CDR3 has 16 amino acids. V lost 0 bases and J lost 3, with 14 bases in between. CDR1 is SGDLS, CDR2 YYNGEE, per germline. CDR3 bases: TGTGCCAGCAGCGTAGGGGCAAATTCGATTACAGATACGCAGTATTTT. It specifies CASSVGANSITDTQYF.

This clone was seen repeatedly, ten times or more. CDR3 region: CATRGQLQETQYF. CDR3 nucleotides: TGTGCCACCAGAGGACAGCTCCAAGAGACCCAGTACTTC. The chain joins TRBV24-1 to TRBJ2-5; tentatively, D is TRBD1 (6 bases). The germline V and J ends were trimmed by 7 bases and 1 base, with 9 bases remaining between them. The CDR3 covers 13 residues. The germline gives CDR1 KGHDR, CDR2 SFDVKD.

CDR3 DNA: TGTGCCAGTAGTATAGCTGGGGGGACGAATCAGCCCCAGCATTTT. Its translation: CASSIAGGTNQPQHF. This chain connects TRBV19 to TRBJ1-5, with D tentatively TRBD1 (5 bases). Looked up from germline, CDR1 is LNHDA and CDR2 is SQIVND (reference sequence). With 1 base removed from V and 4 bases from J, the gap between germline ends came to 11 bases. CDR3 size: 15 residues.

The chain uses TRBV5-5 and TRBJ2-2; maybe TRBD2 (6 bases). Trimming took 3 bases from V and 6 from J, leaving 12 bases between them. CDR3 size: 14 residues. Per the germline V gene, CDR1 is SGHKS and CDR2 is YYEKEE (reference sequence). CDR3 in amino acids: CASSSEGFSGELFF. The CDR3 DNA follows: TGTGCCAGCAGCTCGGAGGGATTCTCCGGGGAGCTGTTTTTT.

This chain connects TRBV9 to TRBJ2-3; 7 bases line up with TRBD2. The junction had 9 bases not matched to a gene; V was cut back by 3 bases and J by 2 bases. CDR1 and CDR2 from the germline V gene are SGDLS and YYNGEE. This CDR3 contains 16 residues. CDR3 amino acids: CASSAPLGGSTDTQYF. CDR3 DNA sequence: TGTGCCAGCAGCGCTCCACTGGGGGGGTCCACAGATACGCAGTATTTT.